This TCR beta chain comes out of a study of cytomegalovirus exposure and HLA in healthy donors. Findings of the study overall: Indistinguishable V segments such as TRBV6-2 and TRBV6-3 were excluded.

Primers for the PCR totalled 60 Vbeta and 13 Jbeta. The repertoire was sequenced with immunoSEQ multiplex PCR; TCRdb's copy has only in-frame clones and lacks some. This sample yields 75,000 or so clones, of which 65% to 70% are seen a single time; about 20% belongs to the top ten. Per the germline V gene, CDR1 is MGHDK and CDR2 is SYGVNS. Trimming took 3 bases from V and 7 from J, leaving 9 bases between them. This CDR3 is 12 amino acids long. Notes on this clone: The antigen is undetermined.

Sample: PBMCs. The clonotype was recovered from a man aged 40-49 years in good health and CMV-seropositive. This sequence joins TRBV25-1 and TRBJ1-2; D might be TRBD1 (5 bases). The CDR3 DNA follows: TGTGCCAGCAGTGAGGGGAGGGGTGGCTACACCTTC. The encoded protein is CASSEGRGGYTF.